This TCR beta chain was obtained from a study of CD8 T cells in ankylosing spondylitis. MiXCR was run by TCRdb on the 5' RACE reads, yielding one entry per CDR3 protein. The sample has some 87,000 distinct CDR3 sequences, around 10% seen once; the top ten hold approximately 4.6%. This clonotype was counted ten times or more. This CDR3 is 15 amino acids long. Per the germline V gene, CDR1 is SGHRS and CDR2 is YFSETQ. V shed 4 bases and J 4 bases; nucleotides not matched to a gene: 7. The sample taken for sequencing was blood, either unsorted or a sorted T cell fraction (not recorded which). The origin of this receptor is a male donor with ankylosing spondylitis or in good health (not recorded which). The chain uses TRBV5-1 and TRBJ2-1; 8 bases fit TRBD1. The CDR3: CASSRSGGDYNEQFF. CDR3 coding DNA: TGCGCCAGCAGCAGATCAGGGGGCGATTACAATGAGCAGTTCTTC.